The following is a TCR beta chain sequence with its context. Its antigen is currently unknown. cDNA reverse transcribed from extracted RNA served as the sequencing template. Method: immunoSEQ multiplex PCR; TCRdb's copy keeps in-frame clones and lacks some. The sample has about 150,000 clones; around 50% are singletons. The data were taken from a study of CD8+ T cells in alopecia areata. General study findings and limits: Scalp and blood retained many expanded lesional clones during tofacitinib.

V lost 4 bases and J 4 bases, leaving 5 bases between the germline ends. The CDR3 consists of 11 residues. Germline CDR1 reads SGHNT; CDR2 reads YYREEE (reference sequence). Documented treatment: oral pan-JAK inhibitor, 5-10 mg twice daily. The sequence came from a human donor with alopecia areata. J is TRBJ2-5 and V is TRBV5-4, with a tentative D call TRBD2 (5 bases). Sequenced material: CD8+ T cells sorted from blood, taken at week 4, from a patient treated with tofacitinib. This chain's CDR3 is CASSRGETQYF. In DNA, the CDR3 is TGTGCCAGCAGCCGGGGAGAGACCCAGTACTTC.